The clone carrying this TCR beta chain was recorded many times. The antigen is not known. The read ends 3 residues before the CDR3 terminus; that terminus is restored from the germline J gene. Germline V gene lookup returns CDR1 MDHEN and CDR2 SYDVKM. Between the trimmed V and J ends, which lost 3 bases and 8 bases, there was a span of 11 bases. This CDR3 comprises 13 residues. The data stem from a study of T cell clonality in common variable immunodeficiency. Study-level findings and limits: In common variable immunodeficiency, TCR beta chains reportedly carried fewer deletions and N-nucleotide insertions.

The repertoire was sequenced with immunoSEQ multiplex PCR; TCRdb's copy has only in-frame clones and lacks some. The sample contains tens of thousands of clones, none occurring once; 5% to 6.5% lies in the top ten. The V call is TRBV28, the J call TRBJ2-1, with D possibly being TRBD1 (6 bases). The specimen sequenced was peripheral blood mononuclear cells. The receptor comes from a person aged 18 to 75 in good health. The CDR3 DNA, read in part, is TGTGCCAGCAGTTTTCCAGGGGTCGATGAG. Protein product: CASSFPGVDE. In full, the CDR3 reads CASSFPGVDEQFF.